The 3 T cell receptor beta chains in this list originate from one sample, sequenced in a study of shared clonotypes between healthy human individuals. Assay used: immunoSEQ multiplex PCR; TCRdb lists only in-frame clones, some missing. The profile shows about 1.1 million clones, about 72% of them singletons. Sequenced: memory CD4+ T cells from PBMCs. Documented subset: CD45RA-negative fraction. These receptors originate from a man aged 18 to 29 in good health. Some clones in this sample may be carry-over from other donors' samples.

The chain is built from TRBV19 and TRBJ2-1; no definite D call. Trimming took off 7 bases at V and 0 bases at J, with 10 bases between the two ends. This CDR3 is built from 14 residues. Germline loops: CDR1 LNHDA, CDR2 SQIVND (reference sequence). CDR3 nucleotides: TGTGCCAGTACTGGGCGGAGCTCCTACAATGAGCAGTTCTTC. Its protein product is CASTGRSSYNEQFF.

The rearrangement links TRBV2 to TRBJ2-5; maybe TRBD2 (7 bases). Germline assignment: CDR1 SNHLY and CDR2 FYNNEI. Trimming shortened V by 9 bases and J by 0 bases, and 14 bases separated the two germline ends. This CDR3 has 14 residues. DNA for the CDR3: TGTGCCAGTACGCGGGGGCGCAACCAAGAGACCCAGTACTTC. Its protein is CASTRGRNQETQYF.

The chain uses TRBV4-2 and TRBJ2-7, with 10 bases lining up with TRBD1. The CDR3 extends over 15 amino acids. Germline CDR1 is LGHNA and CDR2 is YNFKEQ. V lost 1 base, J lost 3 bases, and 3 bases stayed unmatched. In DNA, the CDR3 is TGTGCCAGCAGCCAAGGGACAGGGGGACTCTACGAGCAGTACTTC. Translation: CASSQGTGGLYEQYF.